This T cell receptor beta chain comes out of a study of OX40 agonist ivuxolimab in advanced cancers. Background on the study: Partial responses occurred in three patients (one hepatocellular carcinoma, two cutaneous melanoma). Study-wide points: Partial responders treated at 0.1-3.0 mg/kg exhibited clonal expansion among the lowest measured.

Autoimmune disease history or systemic immunosuppression meant exclusion. Details on this clone: The antigen is not known.

V lost 6 bases and J lost 1, with 5 bases in between. The CDR3 is made up of 12 amino acids. Germline CDR1 reads SEHNR; CDR2 reads FQNEAQ (reference sequence). Sequencing was performed with immunoSEQ multiplex PCR; in TCRdb, only in-frame clones are kept and a portion is missing. The data show 48,000 or so clones, roughly 94% seen once. The receptor's source is an adult with an advanced solid tumor such as melanoma, head and neck, liver or kidney cancer. The rearrangement joins TRBV7-9 to TRBJ2-3; the D is unclear. Here the sequenced sample was CD4+ or CD8+ T cells sorted from blood, taken in a trial of the OX40 agonist ivuxolimab. Here the CDR3 reads CASRQGTDTQYF. The CDR3 DNA follows: TGTGCCAGCAGGCAAGGCACAGATACGCAGTATTTT.